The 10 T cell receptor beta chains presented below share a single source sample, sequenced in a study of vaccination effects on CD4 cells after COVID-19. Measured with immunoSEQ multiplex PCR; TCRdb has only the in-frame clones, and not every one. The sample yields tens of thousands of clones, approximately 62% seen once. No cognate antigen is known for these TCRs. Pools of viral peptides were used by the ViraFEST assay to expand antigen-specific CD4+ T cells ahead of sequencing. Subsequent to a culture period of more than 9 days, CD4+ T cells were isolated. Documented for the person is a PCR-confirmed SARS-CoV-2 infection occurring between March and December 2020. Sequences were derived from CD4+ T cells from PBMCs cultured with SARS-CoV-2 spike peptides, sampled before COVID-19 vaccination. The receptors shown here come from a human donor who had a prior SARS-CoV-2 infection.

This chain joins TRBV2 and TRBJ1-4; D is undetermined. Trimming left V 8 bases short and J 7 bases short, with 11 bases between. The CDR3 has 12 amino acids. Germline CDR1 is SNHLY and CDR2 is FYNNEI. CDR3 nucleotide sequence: TGTGCCAGCCGATCAGCCCCTGAAAAACTGTTTTTT. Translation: CASRSAPEKLFF.

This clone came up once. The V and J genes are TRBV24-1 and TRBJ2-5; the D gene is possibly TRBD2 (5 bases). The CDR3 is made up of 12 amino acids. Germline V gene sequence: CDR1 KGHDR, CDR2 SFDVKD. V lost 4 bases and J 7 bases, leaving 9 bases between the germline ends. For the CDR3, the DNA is TGTGCCACCAGTGAGGTGCGGGTGACCCAGTACTTC. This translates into CATSEVRVTQYF.

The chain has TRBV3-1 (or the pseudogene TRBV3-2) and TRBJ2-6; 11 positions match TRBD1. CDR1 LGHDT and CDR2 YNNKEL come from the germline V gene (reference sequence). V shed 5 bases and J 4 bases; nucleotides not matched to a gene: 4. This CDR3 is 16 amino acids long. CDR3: CASSGQGARGANVLTF. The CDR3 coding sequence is TGTGCCAGCAGCGGACAGGGGGCGCGGGGGGCCAACGTCCTGACTTTC.

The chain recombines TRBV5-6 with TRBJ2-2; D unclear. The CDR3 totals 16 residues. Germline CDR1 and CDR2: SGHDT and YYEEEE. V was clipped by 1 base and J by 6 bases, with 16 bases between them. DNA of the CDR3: TGTGCCAGCAGCTTGTCCAGCGCCGGTTTCCCCGGGGAGCTGTTTTTT. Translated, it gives CASSLSSAGFPGELFF.

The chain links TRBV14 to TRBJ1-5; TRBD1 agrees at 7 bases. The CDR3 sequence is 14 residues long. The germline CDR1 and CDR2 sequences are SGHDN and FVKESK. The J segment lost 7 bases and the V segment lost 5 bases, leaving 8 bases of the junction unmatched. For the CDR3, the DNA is TGTGCCAGCAGCGAACAGGGGAGGGGACAGCCCCAGCATTTT. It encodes CASSEQGRGQPQHF.

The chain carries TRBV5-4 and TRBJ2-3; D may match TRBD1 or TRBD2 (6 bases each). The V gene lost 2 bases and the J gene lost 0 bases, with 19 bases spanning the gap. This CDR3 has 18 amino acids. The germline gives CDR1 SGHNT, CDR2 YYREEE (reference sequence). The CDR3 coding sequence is TGTGCCAGCAGCTTTTCCTTCGGGGGCAAGCCTAGCACAGATACGCAGTATTTT. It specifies CASSFSFGGKPSTDTQYF.

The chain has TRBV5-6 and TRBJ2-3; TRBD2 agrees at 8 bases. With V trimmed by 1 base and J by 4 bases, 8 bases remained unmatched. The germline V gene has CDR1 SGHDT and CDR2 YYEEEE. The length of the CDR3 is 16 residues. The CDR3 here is CASSLSPGGVPDTQYF. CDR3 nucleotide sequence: TGTGCCAGCAGCTTGTCCCCGGGGGGGGTTCCAGATACGCAGTATTTT.

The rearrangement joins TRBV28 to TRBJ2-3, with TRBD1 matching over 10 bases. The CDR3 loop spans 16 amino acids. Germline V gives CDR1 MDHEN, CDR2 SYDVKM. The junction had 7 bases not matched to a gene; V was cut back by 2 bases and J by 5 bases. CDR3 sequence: CASSLSPGTGEDTQYF. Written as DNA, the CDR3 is TGTGCCAGCAGTTTAAGTCCCGGGACAGGGGAAGATACGCAGTATTTT.

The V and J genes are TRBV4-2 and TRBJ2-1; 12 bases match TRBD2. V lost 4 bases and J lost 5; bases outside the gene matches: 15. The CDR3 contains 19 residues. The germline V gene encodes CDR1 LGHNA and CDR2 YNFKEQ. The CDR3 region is CASSLLNPRLAGVHNEQFF. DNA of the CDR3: TGTGCCAGCAGCCTTCTAAACCCCAGACTAGCGGGAGTCCACAATGAGCAGTTCTTC.

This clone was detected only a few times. The CDR3 loop reads CASSQAGTYTDTQYF. In nucleotides, the CDR3 is TGTGCCAGCAGCCAAGCCGGGACATACACAGATACGCAGTATTTT. V usage is TRBV3-1 (or the pseudogene TRBV3-2) and J usage is TRBJ2-3; possibly TRBD1 for D (6 bases). Germline-derived CDR1 and CDR2 are LGHDT and YNNKEL (reference sequence). There are 15 residues in the CDR3. V lost 1 base and J lost 2, with 10 bases in between.